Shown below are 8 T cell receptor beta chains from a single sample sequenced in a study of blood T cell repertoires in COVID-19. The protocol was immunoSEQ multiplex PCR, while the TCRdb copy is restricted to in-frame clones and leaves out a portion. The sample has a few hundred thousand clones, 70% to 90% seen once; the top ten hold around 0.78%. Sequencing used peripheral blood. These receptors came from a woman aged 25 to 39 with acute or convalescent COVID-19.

The CDR3 spells CASSVAETQYF. CDR3 in DNA: TGTGCCAGCAGCGTAGCGGAGACCCAGTACTTC. The V and J genes are TRBV9 and TRBJ2-5; no reliable D call. The V end lost 0 bases, the J end lost 5 bases, and 2 bases lay between the germline ends. The CDR3 covers 11 residues. Germline CDR1 SGDLS, CDR2 YYNGEE.

CDR3 in DNA: TGTGCCAGCAGTCGGGGACACCCAAATCAGCCCCAGCATTTT. Translating gives CASSRGHPNQPQHF. The rearrangement links TRBV6-2 or TRBV6-3 to TRBJ1-5; weak D call: TRBD1 (6 bases). This CDR3 comprises 14 residues. Germline V gene lookup returns CDR1 MNHEY and CDR2 SVGEGT. Trimming removed 5 bases from V and 4 bases from J, with 12 bases in between.

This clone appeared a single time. This chain's CDR3 is CAISASGANTGELFF. Here the CDR3 DNA reads TGTGCCATCAGTGCTAGCGGGGCGAACACCGGGGAGCTGTTTTTT. This chain joins TRBV10-3 and TRBJ2-2; 9 bases are a match to TRBD2. Trimming cost V 4 bases and J 0 bases; bases outside gene matches: 0. The CDR3 sequence is 15 residues long. Germline V lookup: CDR1 ENHRY, CDR2 SYGVKD.

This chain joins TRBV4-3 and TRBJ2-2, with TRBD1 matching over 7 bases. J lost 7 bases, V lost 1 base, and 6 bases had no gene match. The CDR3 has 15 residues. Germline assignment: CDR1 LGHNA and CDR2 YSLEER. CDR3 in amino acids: CASSQVPQGHGELFF. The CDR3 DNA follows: TGCGCCAGCAGCCAAGTACCACAGGGGCACGGGGAGCTGTTTTTT.

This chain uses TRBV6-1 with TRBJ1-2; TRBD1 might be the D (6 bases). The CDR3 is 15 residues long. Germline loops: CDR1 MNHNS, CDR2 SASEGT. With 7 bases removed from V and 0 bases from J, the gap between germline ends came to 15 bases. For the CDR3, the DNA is TGTGCCAGCAACACGAGGGACATTACTAACTATGGCTACACCTTC. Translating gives CASNTRDITNYGYTF.

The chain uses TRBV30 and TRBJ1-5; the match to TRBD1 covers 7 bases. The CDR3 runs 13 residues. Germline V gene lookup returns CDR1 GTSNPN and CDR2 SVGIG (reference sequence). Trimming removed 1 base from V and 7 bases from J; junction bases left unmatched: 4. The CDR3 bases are TGTGCCTGGAGTGGCAGGGGGAAGCAGCCCCAGCATTTT. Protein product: CAWSGRGKQPQHF.

The DNA of the CDR3 is TGTGCCAGCAGCTTAGCCGGCAGGGCCTACGAGCAGTACTTC. This sequence encodes CASSLAGRAYEQYF. The chain joins TRBV7-2 to TRBJ2-7; D is perhaps TRBD1 (5 bases). CDR1 and CDR2 (germline): SGHTA, FQGNSA. Trimming left V 0 bases short and J 2 bases short, with 8 bases between. This CDR3 has 14 amino acids.

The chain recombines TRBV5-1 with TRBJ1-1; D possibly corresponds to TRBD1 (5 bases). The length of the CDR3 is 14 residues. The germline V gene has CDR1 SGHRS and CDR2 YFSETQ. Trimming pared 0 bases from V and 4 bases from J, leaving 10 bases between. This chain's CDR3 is CASSLAQGITEAFF. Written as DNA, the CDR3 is TGCGCCAGCAGCTTGGCTCAGGGAATCACTGAAGCTTTCTTT.